The 15 T cell receptor beta chains below all came from one sample that was sequenced in a study of PD-L1 blockade in urothelial cancer. Time point here: peripheral blood 6 weeks after treatment start. Here immunoSEQ multiplex PCR was the method, and the copy in TCRdb shows in-frame clones only, minus some. The sample shows about 120,000 clones, 91% of them seen only once. Sequenced material: PBMCs, taken around atezolizumab (anti-PD-L1) treatment. These receptors all come from a man between 60 and 75 years old with urothelial cancer.

The gene calls are TRBV2 and TRBJ1-1; D is possibly TRBD1 (6 bases). Germline loops: CDR1 SNHLY, CDR2 FYNNEI. CDR3 size: 13 residues. Trimming left V 7 bases short and J 1 base short, with 10 bases between. For the CDR3, the DNA is TGTGCCAGCAACGGACAGTGGAACACTGAAGCTTTCTTT. This encodes CASNGQWNTEAFF.

The chain is built from TRBV30 and TRBJ2-1; 9 bases align to TRBD2. Germline values: CDR1 GTSNPN, CDR2 SVGIG (reference sequence). There are 14 residues in the CDR3. V lost 8 bases to trimming and J lost 6 bases; unmatched junction nucleotides: 11. The CDR3, as DNA: TGTGCCCTTCACCCCGGGACTAGCTCCAATGAGCAGTTCTTC. It is translated as CALHPGTSSNEQFF.

The chain employs TRBV12-2 and TRBJ2-3; TRBD2, the D gene given by the table, was not confirmed from the DNA. TRBV12-2 is deemed a pseudogene. The CDR3 covers 19 residues. This CDR3 is CASRLAPLGLAESTDTQYF. The CDR3 DNA reads TGTGCAAGTCGCTTAGCGCCTTTGGGACTAGCGGAAAGCACAGATACGCAGTATTTT.

The chain has TRBV6-4 and TRBJ2-5, with TRBD2 matching 7 bases. The CDR3 extends over 17 amino acids. V lost 6 bases, J lost 0 bases, and 13 bases stayed unmatched. CDR1 and CDR2 (germline): MRHNA, SNTAGT. The CDR3 is CASSLLRAGDDQETQYF. The CDR3, as DNA: TGTGCCAGCAGCCTCCTTCGGGCGGGGGACGACCAAGAGACCCAGTACTTC.

The rearrangement uses TRBV30 and TRBJ2-2, with 13 bases lining up with TRBD2. V gave up 7 bases and J gave up 0 bases; unmatched junction bases: 8. Germline V gene data show CDR1 as GTSNPN and CDR2 as SVGIG (reference sequence). The CDR3 spans 17 residues. CDR3 nucleotide sequence: TGTGCCTTGAAGGGACTAGCGGGAACCGCGAACACCGGGGAGCTGTTTTTT. Its translation is CALKGLAGTANTGELFF.

The V gene is TRBV5-6, the J gene TRBJ1-5; D remains ambiguous. V was cut by 2 bases and J by 3 bases, with 9 bases left in between. The germline CDR1 and CDR2 sequences are SGHDT and YYEEEE. CDR3 length: 14 amino acids. CDR3 in amino acids: CASSLAEVNQPQHF. Written as DNA, the CDR3 is TGTGCCAGCAGCTTAGCGGAGGTCAATCAGCCCCAGCATTTT.

This chain connects TRBV4-2 to TRBJ1-1; D not resolved. The germline V gene encodes CDR1 LGHNA and CDR2 YNFKEQ. Trimming stripped 1 base from V and 1 base from J, with 10 bases between. The CDR3 is 15 amino acids. The CDR3 protein is CASSQGLRTNTEAFF. The DNA for the CDR3 is TGTGCCAGCAGCCAAGGCCTGAGAACGAACACTGAAGCTTTCTTT.

This rearrangement joins TRBV30 to TRBJ1-1; maybe TRBD1 (5 bases). This CDR3 comprises 13 residues. The germline V and J ends were trimmed by 4 bases and 1 base, with 10 bases remaining between them. Germline-derived CDR1 and CDR2 are GTSNPN and SVGIG (reference sequence). The CDR3 spells CAWNTGRNTEAFF. The CDR3 region has the DNA TGTGCCTGGAACACAGGAAGGAACACTGAAGCTTTCTTT.

V and J are TRBV5-1 and TRBJ2-3, with a possible D match to TRBD1 (5 bases). This CDR3 contains 15 residues. The germline V and J ends were trimmed by 4 bases and 3 bases, with 15 bases remaining between them. Germline values: CDR1 SGHRS, CDR2 YFSETQ. Here the CDR3 reads CASSVQGSSTDTQYF. As DNA, the CDR3 is TGCGCCAGCAGCGTTCAGGGTTCGTCTACAGATACGCAGTATTTT. The full variable domain, completed using reference TRBV5-1 and TRBJ2-3, is KAGVTQTPRYLIKTRGQQVTLSCSPISGHRSVSWYQQTPGQGLQFLFEYFSETQRNKGNFPGRFSGRQFSNSRSEMNVSTLELGDSALYLCASSVQGSSTDTQYFGPGTRLTVL.

The V gene is TRBV4-3, the J gene TRBJ2-2, with D possibly TRBD1 on 6 matching bases. The CDR3 spans 16 residues. V was trimmed by 1 base and J by 5 bases, leaving 14 bases between them. CDR1 and CDR2 (germline): LGHNA, YSLEER. The DNA of the CDR3 is TGCGCCAGCAGCCAAGCCAGGGGTTTGGGTACCGGGGAGCTGTTTTTT. It encodes CASSQARGLGTGELFF.

The chain uses TRBV5-1 and TRBJ1-2; TRBD1 aligns across 8 bases. CDR1 is SGHRS and CDR2 is YFSETQ in the germline V gene. The junction had 5 bases not matched to a gene; V was cut back by 0 bases and J by 4 bases. The CDR3 is 15 residues long. CDR3 loop: CASSLGQGAGYGYTF. The CDR3 region has the DNA TGCGCCAGCAGCTTGGGGCAGGGGGCGGGCTATGGCTACACCTTC.

This clone was found once. The rearrangement joins TRBV6-5 to TRBJ1-1; 8 nucleotides line up with TRBD1. V was pared by 7 bases and J by 12 bases, with 7 bases of the junction left unmatched. Looked up from germline, CDR1 is MNHEY and CDR2 is SVGAGI. CDR3 length: 11 residues. CDR3 DNA sequence: TGTGCCAGCACCTGGACAGGGAGAACTTTCTTT. Its translation is CASTWTGRTFF.

The genes are TRBV19 and TRBJ2-1, with 12 bases identical to TRBD2. The CDR3 sequence is 15 residues long. J lost 8 bases, V lost 5 bases, and 7 bases had no gene match. Germline V gene data show CDR1 as LNHDA and CDR2 as SQIVND (reference sequence). CDR3 protein: CASSDRLAGDYEQFF. For the CDR3, the DNA is TGTGCCAGTAGTGACCGACTAGCGGGAGACTATGAGCAGTTCTTC. The complete variable domain, with remaining parts taken from reference TRBV19 and TRBJ2-1, reads DGGITQSPKYLFRKEGQNVTLSCEQNLNHDAMYWYRQDPGQGLRLIYYSQIVNDFQKGDIAEGYSVSREKKESFPLTVTSAQKNPTAFYLCASSDRLAGDYEQFFGPGTRLTVL.

This chain links TRBV7-8 with TRBJ2-4; tentatively, D is TRBD2 (5 bases). Germline lookup yields CDR1 SGHVS and CDR2 FQNEAQ. Trimming shortened V by 3 bases and J by 1 base, and 16 bases separated the two germline ends. The CDR3 extends over 17 amino acids. The CDR3 protein is CASSLRDKLPAKNIQYF. CDR3 sequence (DNA): TGTGCCAGCAGCTTGAGGGATAAATTACCGGCCAAAAACATTCAGTACTTC. Variable domain in full (rest from reference TRBV7-8 and TRBJ2-4): GAGVSQSPRYKVAKRGQDVALRCDPISGHVSLFWYQQALGQGPEFLTYFQNEAQLDKSGLPSDRFFAERPEGSVSTLKIQRTQQEDSAVYLCASSLRDKLPAKNIQYFGAGTRLSVL.

The gene calls are TRBV5-1 and TRBJ2-7, with TRBD2 as a possible D gene (5 bases). Germline assignment: CDR1 SGHRS and CDR2 YFSETQ. The CDR3 consists of 14 residues. Trimming took off 1 base at V and 4 bases at J, with 12 bases between the two ends. This CDR3 reads CASSLQAGGYEQYF. The DNA of the CDR3 is TGCGCCAGCAGCTTGCAGGCAGGAGGATACGAGCAGTACTTC.